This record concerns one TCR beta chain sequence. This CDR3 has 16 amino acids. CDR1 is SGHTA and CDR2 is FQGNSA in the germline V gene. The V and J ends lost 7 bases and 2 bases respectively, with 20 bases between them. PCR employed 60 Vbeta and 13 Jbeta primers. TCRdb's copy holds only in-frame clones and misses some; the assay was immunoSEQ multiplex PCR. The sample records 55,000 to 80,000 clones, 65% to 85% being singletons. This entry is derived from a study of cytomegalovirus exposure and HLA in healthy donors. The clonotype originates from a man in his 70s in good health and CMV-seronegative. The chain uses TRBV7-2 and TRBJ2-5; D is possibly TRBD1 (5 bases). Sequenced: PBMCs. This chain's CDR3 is CASTPGPQVSQETQYF. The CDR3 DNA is TGTGCCAGCACCCCGGGCCCACAGGTGTCACAAGAGACCCAGTACTTC.